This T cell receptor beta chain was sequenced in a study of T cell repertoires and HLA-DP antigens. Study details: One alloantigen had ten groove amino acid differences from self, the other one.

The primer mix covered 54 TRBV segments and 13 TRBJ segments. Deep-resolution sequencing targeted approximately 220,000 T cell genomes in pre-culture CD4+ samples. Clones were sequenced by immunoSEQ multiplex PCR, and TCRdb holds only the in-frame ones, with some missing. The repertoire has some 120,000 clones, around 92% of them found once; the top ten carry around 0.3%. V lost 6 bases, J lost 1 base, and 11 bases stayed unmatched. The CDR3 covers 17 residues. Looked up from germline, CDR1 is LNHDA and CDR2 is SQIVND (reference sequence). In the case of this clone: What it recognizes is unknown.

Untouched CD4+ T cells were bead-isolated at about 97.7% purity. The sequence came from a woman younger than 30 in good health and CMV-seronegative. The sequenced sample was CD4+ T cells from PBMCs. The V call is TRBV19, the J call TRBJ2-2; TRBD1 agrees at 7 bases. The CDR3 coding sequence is TGTGCCAGTAGAACTCCCAGACAGGGCGGGAACACCGGGGAGCTGTTTTTT. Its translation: CASRTPRQGGNTGELFF.